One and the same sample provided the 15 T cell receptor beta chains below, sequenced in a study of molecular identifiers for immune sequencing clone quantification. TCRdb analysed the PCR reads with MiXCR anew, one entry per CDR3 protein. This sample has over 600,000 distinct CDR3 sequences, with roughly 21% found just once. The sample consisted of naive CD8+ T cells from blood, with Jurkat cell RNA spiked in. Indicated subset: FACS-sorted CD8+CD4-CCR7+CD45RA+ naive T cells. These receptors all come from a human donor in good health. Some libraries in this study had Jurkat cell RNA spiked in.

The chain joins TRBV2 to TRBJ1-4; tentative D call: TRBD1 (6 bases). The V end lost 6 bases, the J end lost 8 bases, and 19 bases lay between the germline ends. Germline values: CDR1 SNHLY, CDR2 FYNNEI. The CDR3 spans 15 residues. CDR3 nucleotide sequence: TGTGCCAGCAGCCCCGGAGGGGGGCGCGGGGAAAAACTGTTTTTT. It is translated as CASSPGGGRGEKLFF. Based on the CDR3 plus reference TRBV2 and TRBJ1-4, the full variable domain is EPEVTQTPSHQVTQMGQEVILRCVPISNHLYFYWYRQILGQKVEFLVSFYNNEISEKSEIFDDQFSVERPDGSNFTLKIRSTKLEDSAMYFCASSPGGGRGEKLFFGSGTQLSVL.

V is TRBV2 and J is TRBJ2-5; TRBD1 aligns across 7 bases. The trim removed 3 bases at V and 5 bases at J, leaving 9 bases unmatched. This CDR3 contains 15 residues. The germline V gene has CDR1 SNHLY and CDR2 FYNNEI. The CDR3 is CASSDPGQSLETQYF. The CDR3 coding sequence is TGTGCCAGCAGTGACCCGGGACAGTCGTTGGAGACCCAGTACTTC.

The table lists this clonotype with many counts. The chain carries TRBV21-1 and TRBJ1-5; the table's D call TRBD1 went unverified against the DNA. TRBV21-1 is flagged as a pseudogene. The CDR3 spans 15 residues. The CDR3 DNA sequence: TGTGCCAGCAGCAGCCCGACAGCCTTCGTTCAGCCCCAGCATTTT. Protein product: CASSSPTAFVQPQHF.

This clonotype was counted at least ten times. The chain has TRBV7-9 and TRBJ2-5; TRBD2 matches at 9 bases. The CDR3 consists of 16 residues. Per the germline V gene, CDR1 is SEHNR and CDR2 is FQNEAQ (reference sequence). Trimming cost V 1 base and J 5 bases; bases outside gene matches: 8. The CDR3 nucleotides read TGTGCCAGCAGCTTAGATTGGTTAGCGGGAGCTGAGACCCAGTACTTC. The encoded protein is CASSLDWLAGAETQYF.

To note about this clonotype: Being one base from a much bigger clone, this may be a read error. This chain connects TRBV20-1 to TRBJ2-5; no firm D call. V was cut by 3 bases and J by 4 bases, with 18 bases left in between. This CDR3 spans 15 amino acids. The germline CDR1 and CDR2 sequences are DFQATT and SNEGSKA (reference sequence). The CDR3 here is CSASLPHEVGETQYF. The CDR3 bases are TGCAGTGCTAGTCTTCCACATGAAGTGGGAGAGACCCAGTACTTC.

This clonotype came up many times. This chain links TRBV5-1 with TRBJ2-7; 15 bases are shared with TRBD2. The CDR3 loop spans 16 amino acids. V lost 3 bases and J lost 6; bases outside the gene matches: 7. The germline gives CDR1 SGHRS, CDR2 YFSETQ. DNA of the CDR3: TGCGCCAGCAGCTCGCCCCGGACTAGCGGGGGGGCCGAGCAGTACTTC. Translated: CASSSPRTSGGAEQYF.

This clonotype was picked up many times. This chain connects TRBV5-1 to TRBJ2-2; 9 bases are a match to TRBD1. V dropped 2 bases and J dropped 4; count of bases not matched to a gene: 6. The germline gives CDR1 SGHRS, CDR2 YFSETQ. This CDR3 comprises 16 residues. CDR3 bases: TGCGCCAGCAGCTTTACAGGGGGCGCGGGCACCGGGGAGCTGTTTTTT. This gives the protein CASSFTGGAGTGELFF.

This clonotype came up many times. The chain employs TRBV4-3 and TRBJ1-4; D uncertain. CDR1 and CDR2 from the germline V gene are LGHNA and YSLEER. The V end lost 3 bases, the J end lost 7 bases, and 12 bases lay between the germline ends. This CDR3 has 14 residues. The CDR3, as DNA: TGCGCCAGCAGCCACTCCCGGTTGGGTGAAAAACTGTTTTTT. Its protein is CASSHSRLGEKLFF.

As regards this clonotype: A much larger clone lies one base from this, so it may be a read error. The CDR3 region has the DNA TGCGCCAGCAGCCGGCTAGGACAGGGGGTCGTAGACTACGAGCAGTACTTC. Translated: CASSRLGQGVVDYEQYF. V and J are TRBV4-1 and TRBJ2-7, with 10 bases lining up with TRBD1. V lost 4 bases to trimming and J lost 3 bases; unmatched junction nucleotides: 12. The CDR3 contains 17 residues. The germline V gene encodes CDR1 MGHRA and CDR2 YSYEKL.

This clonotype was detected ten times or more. The chain's CDR3 is CASSQDLGQAGFYGYTF. CDR3 sequence (DNA): TGTGCCAGCAGCCAAGATTTAGGCCAGGCAGGATTCTATGGCTACACCTTC. V gene TRBV3-1 combines with J gene TRBJ1-2; D not resolved. This CDR3 contains 17 residues. The V and J ends lost 0 bases and 4 bases respectively, with 18 bases between them. CDR1 LGHDT and CDR2 YNNKEL come from the germline V gene (reference sequence).

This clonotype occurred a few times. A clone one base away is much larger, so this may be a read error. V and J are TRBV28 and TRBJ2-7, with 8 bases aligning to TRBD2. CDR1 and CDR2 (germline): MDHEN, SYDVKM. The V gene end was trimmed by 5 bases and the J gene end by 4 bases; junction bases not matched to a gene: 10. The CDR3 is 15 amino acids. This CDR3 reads CASSPGLAVMYEQYF. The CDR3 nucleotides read TGTGCCAGCAGTCCAGGACTAGCCGTTATGTACGAGCAGTACTTC.

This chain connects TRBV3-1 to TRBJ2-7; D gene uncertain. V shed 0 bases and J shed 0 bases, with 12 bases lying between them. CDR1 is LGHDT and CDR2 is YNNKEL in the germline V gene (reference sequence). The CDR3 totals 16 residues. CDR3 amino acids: CASSQDWTTNSYEQYF. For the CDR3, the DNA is TGTGCCAGCAGCCAAGATTGGACGACAAACTCCTACGAGCAGTACTTC.

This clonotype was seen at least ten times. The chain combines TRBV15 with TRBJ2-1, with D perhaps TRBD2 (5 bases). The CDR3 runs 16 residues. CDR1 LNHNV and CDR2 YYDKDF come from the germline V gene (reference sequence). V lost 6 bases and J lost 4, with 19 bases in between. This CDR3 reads CATSLFGVGGYNEQFF. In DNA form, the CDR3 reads TGTGCCACCAGTCTTTTTGGGGTCGGAGGATACAATGAGCAGTTCTTC.

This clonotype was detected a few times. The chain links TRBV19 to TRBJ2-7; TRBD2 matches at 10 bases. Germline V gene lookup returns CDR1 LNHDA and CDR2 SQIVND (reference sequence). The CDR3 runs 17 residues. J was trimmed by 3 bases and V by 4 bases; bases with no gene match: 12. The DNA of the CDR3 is TGTGCCAGTAGTAACGGGACTAGCGCTACTGTCTTCTACGAGCAGTACTTC. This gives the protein CASSNGTSATVFYEQYF.

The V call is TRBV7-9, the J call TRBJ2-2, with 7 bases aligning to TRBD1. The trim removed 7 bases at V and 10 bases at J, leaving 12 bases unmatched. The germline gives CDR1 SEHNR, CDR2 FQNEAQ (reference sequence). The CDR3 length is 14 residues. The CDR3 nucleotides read TGTGCCAGCAACCTACAGGGGCGGAGTGAGGAGCTGTTTTTT. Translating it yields CASNLQGRSEELFF.